Sequencing of this T cell receptor beta chain was carried out in a study of T cell clonality in common variable immunodeficiency. Study-level findings and limits: Patient heterogeneity in the CVID cohort limited correlations between repertoire features and clinical complications. Shared TCRbeta clones were fewer between CVID subjects than controls.

The CDR3 consists of 15 residues. The germline V gene encodes CDR1 LNHDA and CDR2 SQIVND (reference sequence). The V gene lost 1 base and the J gene lost 0 bases, with 6 bases spanning the gap. Method: immunoSEQ multiplex PCR; TCRdb's copy keeps in-frame clones and lacks some. Found here are 35,000 or so clones, no singletons; the ten largest cover 0.9% to 1%. Many counts were recorded for this clone. Antigen: not known. Read data end 3 residues before the CDR3 end; the end is taken from the germline J gene. The source material was peripheral blood mononuclear cells. The source of this sequence is a person between 18 and 75 years old in good health. The chain employs TRBV19 and TRBJ2-2; the D is unclear. CDR3 DNA (partial): TGTGCCAGTAGTATAGTCCCAGCGAACACCGGGGAG. This sequence encodes CASSIVPANTGE. The full CDR3 sequence reads CASSIVPANTGELFF.